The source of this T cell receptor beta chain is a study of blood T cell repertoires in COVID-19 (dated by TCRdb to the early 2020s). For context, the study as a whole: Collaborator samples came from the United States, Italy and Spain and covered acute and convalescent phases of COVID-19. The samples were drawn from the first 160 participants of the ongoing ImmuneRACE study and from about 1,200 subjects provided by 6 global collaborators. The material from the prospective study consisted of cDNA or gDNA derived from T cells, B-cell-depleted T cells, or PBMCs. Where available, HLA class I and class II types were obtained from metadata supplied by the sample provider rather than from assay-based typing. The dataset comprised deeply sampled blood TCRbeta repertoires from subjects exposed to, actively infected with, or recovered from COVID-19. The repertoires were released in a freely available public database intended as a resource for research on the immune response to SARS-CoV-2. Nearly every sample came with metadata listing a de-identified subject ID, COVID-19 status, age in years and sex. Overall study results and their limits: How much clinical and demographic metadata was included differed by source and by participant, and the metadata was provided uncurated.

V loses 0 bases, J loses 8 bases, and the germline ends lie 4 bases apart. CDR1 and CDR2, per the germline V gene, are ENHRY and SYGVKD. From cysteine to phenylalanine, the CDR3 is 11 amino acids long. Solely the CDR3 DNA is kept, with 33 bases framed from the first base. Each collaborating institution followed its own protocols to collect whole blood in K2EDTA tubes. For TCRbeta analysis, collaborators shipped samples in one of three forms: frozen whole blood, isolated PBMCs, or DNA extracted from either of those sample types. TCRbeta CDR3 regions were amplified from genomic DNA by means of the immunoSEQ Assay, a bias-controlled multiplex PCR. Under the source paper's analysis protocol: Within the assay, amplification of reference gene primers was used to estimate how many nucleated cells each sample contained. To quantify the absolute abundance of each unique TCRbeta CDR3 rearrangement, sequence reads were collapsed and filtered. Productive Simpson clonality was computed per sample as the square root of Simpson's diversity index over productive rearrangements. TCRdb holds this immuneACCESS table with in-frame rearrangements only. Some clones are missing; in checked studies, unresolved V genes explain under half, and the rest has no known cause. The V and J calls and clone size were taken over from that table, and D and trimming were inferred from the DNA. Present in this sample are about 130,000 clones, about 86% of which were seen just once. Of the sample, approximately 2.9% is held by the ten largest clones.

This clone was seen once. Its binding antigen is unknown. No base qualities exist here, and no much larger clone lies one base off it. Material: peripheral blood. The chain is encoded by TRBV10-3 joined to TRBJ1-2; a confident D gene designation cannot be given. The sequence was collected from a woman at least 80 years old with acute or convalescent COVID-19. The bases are TGTGCCATCAGTGAGTCCGGGGGCTACACCTTC. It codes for CAISESGGYTF.